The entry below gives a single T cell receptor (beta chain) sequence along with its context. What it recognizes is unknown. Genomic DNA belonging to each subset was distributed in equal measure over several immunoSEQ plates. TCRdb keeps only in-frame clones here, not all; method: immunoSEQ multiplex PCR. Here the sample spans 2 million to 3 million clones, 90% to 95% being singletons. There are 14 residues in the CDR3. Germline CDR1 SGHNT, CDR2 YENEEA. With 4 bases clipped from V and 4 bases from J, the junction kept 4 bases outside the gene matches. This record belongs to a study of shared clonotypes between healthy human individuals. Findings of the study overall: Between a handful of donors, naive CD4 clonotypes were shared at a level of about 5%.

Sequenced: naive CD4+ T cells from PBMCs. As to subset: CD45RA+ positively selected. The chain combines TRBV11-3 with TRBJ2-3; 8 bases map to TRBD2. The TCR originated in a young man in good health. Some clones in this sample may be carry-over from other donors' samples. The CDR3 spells CASSSGGASDTQYF. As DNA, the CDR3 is TGTGCCAGCAGCTCGGGGGGGGCCTCAGATACGCAGTATTTT. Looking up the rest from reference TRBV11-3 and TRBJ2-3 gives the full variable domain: EAGVVQSPRYKIIEKKQPVAFWCNPISGHNTLYWYLQNLGQGPELLIRYENEEAVDDSQLPKDRFSAERLKGVDSTLKIQPAELGDSAVYLCASSSGGASDTQYFGPGTRLTVL.